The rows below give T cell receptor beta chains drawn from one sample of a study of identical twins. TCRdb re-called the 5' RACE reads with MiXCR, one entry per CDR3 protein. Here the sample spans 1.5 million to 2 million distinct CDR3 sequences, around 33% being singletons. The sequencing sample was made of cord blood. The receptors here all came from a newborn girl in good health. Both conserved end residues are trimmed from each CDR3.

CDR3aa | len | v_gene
ASSFLFEGRDHEQF | 14 | TRBV6-5
ASSVGTSGTSEQY | 13 | TRBV9
ASSMFGQGRNYSYT | 14 | TRBV5-1
ASSLTGGNTGAF | 12 | TRBV27
ASSVGQTSGYEQY | 13 | TRBV9
AINQGTGELF | 10 | TRBV10-3
ASSHRDSGYT | 10 | TRBV6-5
ASSSFRSADTQY | 12 | TRBV10-1
ASSLDISNQPQH | 12 | TRBV12-3/TRBV12-4
ASSFGRGNEKLF | 12 | TRBV12-3/TRBV12-4
ASSGSGIPYEQY | 12 | TRBV12-3/TRBV12-4
ASGRRTYEQY | 10 | TRBV6-5
ASSYFQGLAGYEQY | 14 | TRBV6-2/TRBV6-3
ASSRDSSYGYT | 11 | TRBV12-3/TRBV12-4
ATTGTANTGAF | 11 | TRBV10-3
SARHPATDTQY | 11 | TRBV20-1
SARDIRTSGRADGELF | 16 | TRBV20-1
ASSQVGATVSDEQF | 14 | TRBV4-1
SAAPSPLAEEETQY | 14 | TRBV20-1
ASSLRSSTSGHSYEQY | 16 | TRBV12-3/TRBV12-4
ASSWPPGLAGRSYEQY | 16 | TRBV28
ATREDDSTTQY | 11 | TRBV24-1
AISDLSGGTYEQY | 13 | TRBV10-3
ASSFASILGPEQY | 13 | TRBV28
ATSDLGQDTGELF | 13 | TRBV24-1
ASSFTIETQY | 10 | TRBV28
ASSLGREMNTEAF | 13 | TRBV7-6
AISSPGLAYNEQF | 13 | TRBV10-3
ASSQDGDRNSPPH | 13 | TRBV3-1
ASSFRGLEKLF | 11 | TRBV12-3/TRBV12-4
ASSLGQGVTDTQY | 13 | TRBV5-1
SARGQGQPTDTQY | 13 | TRBV20-1
ASSQEVGRVYAF | 12 | TRBV4-2
ASSLEVGDNAYNSPLH | 16 | TRBV5-1
ASSLGQTIPYEQY | 13 | TRBV5-1
ASSNSPGQGKEKLF | 14 | TRBV25-1
ASSKPWDIWDYGYT | 14 | TRBV21-1
ASSPRTGYHEQY | 12 | TRBV28
ASSSRVPNTEAF | 12 | TRBV5-6
ASGTGPNSGANVLT | 14 | TRBV2
SARDRGGEQY | 10 | TRBV20-1
ASSPRLAPSYNEQF | 14 | TRBV18
SASRLAGVLLQETQY | 15 | TRBV20-1
ASSESRGPSYEQY | 13 | TRBV2
SVDGGAGEKLF | 11 | TRBV29-1
ASSLVPVGGGYEQY | 14 | TRBV5-1
ASSGTGTPGYT | 11 | TRBV2
SARDLSGLRDEQY | 13 | TRBV20-1
SAFTGERTDTQY | 12 | TRBV20-1
SARGPRLAGASYNEQF | 16 | TRBV20-1